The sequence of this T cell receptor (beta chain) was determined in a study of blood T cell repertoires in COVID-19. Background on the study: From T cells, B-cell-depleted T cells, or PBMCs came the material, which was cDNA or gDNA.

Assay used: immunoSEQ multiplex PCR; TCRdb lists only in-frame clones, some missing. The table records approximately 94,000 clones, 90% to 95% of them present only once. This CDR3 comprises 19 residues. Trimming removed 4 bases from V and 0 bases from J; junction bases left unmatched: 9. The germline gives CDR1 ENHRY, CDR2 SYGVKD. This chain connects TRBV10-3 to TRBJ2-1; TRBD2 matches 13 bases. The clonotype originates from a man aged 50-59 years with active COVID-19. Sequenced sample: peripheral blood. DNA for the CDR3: TGTGCCATCAGTGCACCGGGACTAGCGGGACGAAGCTCCTACAATGAGCAGTTCTTC. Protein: CAISAPGLAGRSSYNEQFF.